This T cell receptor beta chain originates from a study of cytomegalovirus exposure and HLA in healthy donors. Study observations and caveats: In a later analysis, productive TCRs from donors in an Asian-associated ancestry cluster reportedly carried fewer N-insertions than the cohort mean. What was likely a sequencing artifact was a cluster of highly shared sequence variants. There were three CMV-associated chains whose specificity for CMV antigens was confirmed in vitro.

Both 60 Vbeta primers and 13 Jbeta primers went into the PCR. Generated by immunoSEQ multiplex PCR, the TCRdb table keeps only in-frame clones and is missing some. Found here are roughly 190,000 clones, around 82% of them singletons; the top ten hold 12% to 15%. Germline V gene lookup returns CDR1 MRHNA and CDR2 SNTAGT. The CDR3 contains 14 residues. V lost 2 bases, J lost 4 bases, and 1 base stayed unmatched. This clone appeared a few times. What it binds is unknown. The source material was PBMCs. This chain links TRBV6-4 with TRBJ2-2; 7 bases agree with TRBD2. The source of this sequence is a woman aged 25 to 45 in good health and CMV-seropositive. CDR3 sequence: CASSDGGGTGELFF. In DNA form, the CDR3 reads TGTGCCAGCAGTGACGGGGGGGGCACCGGGGAGCTGTTTTTT.